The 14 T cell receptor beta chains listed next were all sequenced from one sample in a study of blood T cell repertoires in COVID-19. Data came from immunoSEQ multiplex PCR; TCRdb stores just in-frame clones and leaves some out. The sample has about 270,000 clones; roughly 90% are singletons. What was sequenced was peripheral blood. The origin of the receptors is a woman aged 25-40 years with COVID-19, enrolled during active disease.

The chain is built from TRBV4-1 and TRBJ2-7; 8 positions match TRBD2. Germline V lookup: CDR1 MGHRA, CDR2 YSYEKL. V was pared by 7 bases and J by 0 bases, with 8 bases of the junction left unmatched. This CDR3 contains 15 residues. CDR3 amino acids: CASTPLAESSYEQYF. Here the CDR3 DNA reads TGCGCCAGCACCCCACTAGCGGAGAGCTCCTACGAGCAGTACTTC.

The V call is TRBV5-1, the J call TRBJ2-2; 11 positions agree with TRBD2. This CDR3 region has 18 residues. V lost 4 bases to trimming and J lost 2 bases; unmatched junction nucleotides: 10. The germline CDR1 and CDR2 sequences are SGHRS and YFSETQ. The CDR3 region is CASSPPGLAGGNTGELFF. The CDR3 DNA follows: TGCGCCAGCAGCCCCCCAGGGCTAGCGGGGGGAAACACCGGGGAGCTGTTTTTT.

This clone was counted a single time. CDR3 sequence: CASSPFTGPLGYTF. DNA for the CDR3: TGTGCCAGCTCGCCCTTCACAGGTCCGCTTGGCTACACCTTC. V is TRBV18 and J is TRBJ1-2; tentatively, D is TRBD1 (5 bases). Germline lookup yields CDR1 KGHSH and CDR2 LQKENI. V lost 6 bases, J lost 7 bases, and 18 bases lay in between. The CDR3 has 14 residues.

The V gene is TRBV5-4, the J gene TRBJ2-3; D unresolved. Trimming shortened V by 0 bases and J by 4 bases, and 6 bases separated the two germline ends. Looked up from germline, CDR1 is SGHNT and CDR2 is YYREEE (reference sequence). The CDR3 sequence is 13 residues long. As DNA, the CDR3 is TGTGCCAGCAGCTTGGACTACTCAGATACGCAGTATTTT. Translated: CASSLDYSDTQYF. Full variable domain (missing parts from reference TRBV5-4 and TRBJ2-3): ETGVTQSPTHLIKTRGQQVTLRCSSQSGHNTVSWYQQALGQGPQFIFQYYREEENGRGNFPPRFSGLQFPNYSSELNVNALELDDSALYLCASSLDYSDTQYFGPGTRLTVL.

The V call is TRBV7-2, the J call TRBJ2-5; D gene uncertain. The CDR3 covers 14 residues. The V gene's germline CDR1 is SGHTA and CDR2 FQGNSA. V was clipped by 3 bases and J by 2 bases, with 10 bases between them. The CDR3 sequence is CASSLFNFQETQYF. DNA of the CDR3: TGTGCCAGCAGCTTGTTTAACTTTCAAGAGACCCAGTACTTC.

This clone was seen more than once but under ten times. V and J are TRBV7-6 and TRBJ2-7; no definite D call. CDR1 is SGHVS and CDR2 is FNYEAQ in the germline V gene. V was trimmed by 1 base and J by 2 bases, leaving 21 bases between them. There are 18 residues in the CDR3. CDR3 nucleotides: TGTGCCAGCAGCTTAGAGGCTCCCAAGGAGTTCGATACCTACGAGCAGTACTTC. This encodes CASSLEAPKEFDTYEQYF.

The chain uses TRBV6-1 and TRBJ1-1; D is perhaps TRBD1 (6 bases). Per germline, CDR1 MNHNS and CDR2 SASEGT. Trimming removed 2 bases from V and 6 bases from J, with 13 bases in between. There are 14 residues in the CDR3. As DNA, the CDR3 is TGTGCCAGCAGTGAAAGAGGACAGAGCGCTGAAGCTTTCTTT. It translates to CASSERGQSAEAFF.

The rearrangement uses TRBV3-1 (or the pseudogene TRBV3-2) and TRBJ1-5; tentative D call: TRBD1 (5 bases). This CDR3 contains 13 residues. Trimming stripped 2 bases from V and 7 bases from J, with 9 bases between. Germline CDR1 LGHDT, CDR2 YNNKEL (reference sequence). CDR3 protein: CASSQQGFQPQHF. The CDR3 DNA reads TGTGCCAGCAGCCAACAGGGTTTCCAGCCCCAGCATTTT.

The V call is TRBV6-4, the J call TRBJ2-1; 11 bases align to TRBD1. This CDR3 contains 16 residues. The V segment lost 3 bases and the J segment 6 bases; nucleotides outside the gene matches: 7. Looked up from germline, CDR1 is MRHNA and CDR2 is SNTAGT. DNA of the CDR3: TGTGCCAGCAGTGAAGAAGAGGGACAGGGGGGCAATGAGCAGTTCTTC. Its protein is CASSEEEGQGGNEQFF.

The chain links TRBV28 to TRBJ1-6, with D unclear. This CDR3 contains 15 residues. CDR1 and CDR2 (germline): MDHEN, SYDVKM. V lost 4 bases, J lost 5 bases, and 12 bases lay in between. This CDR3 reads CASSSSQMNNSPLHF. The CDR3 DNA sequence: TGTGCCAGCAGTTCCTCACAGATGAATAATTCACCCCTCCACTTT.

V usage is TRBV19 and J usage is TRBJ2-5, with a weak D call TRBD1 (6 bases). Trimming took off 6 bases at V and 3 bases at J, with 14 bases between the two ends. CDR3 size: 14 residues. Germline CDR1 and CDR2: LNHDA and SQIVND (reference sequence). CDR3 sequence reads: CASSPQGLEETQYF. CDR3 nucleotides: TGTGCCAGTAGCCCCCAGGGGCTGGAAGAGACCCAGTACTTC.

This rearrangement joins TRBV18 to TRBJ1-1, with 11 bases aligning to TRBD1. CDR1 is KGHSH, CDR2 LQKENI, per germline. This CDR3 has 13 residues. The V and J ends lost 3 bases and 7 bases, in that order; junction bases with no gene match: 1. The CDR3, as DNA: TGTGCCAGCTCACCCGGGACAGGGGGTGAAGCTTTCTTT. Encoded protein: CASSPGTGGEAFF. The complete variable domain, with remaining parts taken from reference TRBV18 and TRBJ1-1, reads NAGVMQNPRHLVRRRGQEARLRCSPMKGHSHVYWYRQLPEEGLKFMVYLQKENIIDESGMPKERFSAEFPKEGPSILRIQQVVRGDSAAYFCASSPGTGGEAFFGQGTRLTVV.

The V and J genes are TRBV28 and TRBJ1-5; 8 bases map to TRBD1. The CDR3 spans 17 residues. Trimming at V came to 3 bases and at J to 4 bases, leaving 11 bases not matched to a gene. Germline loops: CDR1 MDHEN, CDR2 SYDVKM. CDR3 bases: TGTGCCAGCAGTTTCGCGGACAGGGTTTTTAGTAATCAGCCCCAGCATTTT. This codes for CASSFADRVFSNQPQHF.

CDR3 DNA sequence: TGTGCCAGCAGCTTAGGGGGCTCGTTCTCTGGAAACACCATATATTTT. The encoded protein is CASSLGGSFSGNTIYF. The rearrangement uses TRBV7-9 and TRBJ1-3; the D gene is possibly TRBD1 (5 bases). The germline gives CDR1 SEHNR, CDR2 FQNEAQ (reference sequence). This CDR3 has 16 amino acids. The V and J ends lost 1 base and 0 bases respectively, with 10 bases between them.